Below are 22 T cell receptor beta chains sequenced from a single sample in a study of blood T cell repertoires in COVID-19. Sequencing was performed with immunoSEQ multiplex PCR; in TCRdb, only in-frame clones are kept and a portion is missing. The data hold 85,000 to 120,000 clones, with around 90% observed a single time. Sequenced input: peripheral blood. These TCRs come from a woman between 50 and 59 years old with COVID-19, enrolled during active disease.

The chain is built from TRBV7-3 and TRBJ2-7; 9 positions match TRBD1. With 5 bases clipped from V and 1 base from J, the junction kept 6 bases outside the gene matches. Germline CDR1 SGHTA, CDR2 FQGTGA. The CDR3 loop spans 15 amino acids. The DNA of the CDR3 is TGTGCCAGCAGCCCCAGGGACAGGGCTTCCTACGAGCAGTACTTC. It yields the protein CASSPRDRASYEQYF.

The chain has TRBV24-1 and TRBJ2-2; possibly TRBD1 for D (6 bases). From germline, CDR1 is KGHDR and CDR2 SFDVKD. The V end lost 4 bases, the J end lost 7 bases, and 9 bases lay between the germline ends. The CDR3 has 13 residues. Here the CDR3 DNA reads TGTGCCACCAGTGACAGACAGGACGGGGAGCTGTTTTTT. It specifies CATSDRQDGELFF.

This chain links TRBV11-2 with TRBJ2-7, with 8 bases aligning to TRBD1. Trimming cost V 3 bases and J 2 bases; bases outside gene matches: 12. The CDR3 is 17 amino acids. CDR1 is SGHAT and CDR2 is FQNNGV in the germline V gene. Here the CDR3 DNA reads TGTGCCAGCAGCTTGACGAATTGGGACAGGTCAACCTACGAGCAGTACTTC. It encodes CASSLTNWDRSTYEQYF.

The chain recombines TRBV6-1 with TRBJ2-7; 7 nucleotides align to TRBD1. Germline-derived CDR1 and CDR2 are MNHNS and SASEGT. Trimming removed 0 bases from V and 2 bases from J; junction bases left unmatched: 7. This CDR3 has 16 amino acids. The CDR3 is CASSEARGLPTYEQYF. DNA for the CDR3: TGTGCCAGCAGTGAAGCTAGGGGGCTGCCGACCTACGAGCAGTACTTC.

The chain employs TRBV3-1 (or the pseudogene TRBV3-2) and TRBJ2-2; 8 bases fit TRBD2. The CDR3 is 16 residues long. Germline V gene sequence: CDR1 LGHDT, CDR2 YNNKEL (reference sequence). The trim removed 1 base at V and 4 bases at J, leaving 5 bases unmatched. The CDR3 bases are TGTGCCAGCAGCCAAGCGGGGGGGCCGGGCACCGGGGAGCTGTTTTTT. It translates to CASSQAGGPGTGELFF.

This clone is a singleton in its sample. The V and J genes are TRBV25-1 and TRBJ2-7, with TRBD2 matching 12 bases. V was pared by 10 bases and J by 7 bases, with 8 bases of the junction left unmatched. Per germline, CDR1 MGHDK and CDR2 SYGVNS. The CDR3 has 13 amino acids. The CDR3 spells CATGLAGTLEQYF. DNA of the CDR3: TGTGCCACTGGACTAGCGGGGACGTTGGAGCAGTACTTC.

A remark on this clone: This specimen includes other DNA sequences encoding the same CDR3. This chain connects TRBV5-6 to TRBJ2-1; maybe TRBD2 (5 bases). This CDR3 is built from 14 residues. CDR1 is SGHDT and CDR2 is YYEEEE in the germline V gene. V was cut by 0 bases and J by 10 bases, with 14 bases left in between. CDR3 protein: CASSLVRGGGEQFF. CDR3 DNA: TGTGCCAGCAGCTTGGTGCGTGGAGGCGGAGAGCAGTTCTTC.

This clone was observed a single time. Here the CDR3 reads CASSRGAKGAFF. The CDR3 DNA reads TGTGCCAGCAGCCGGGGGGCAAAGGGAGCTTTCTTT. This chain joins TRBV28 and TRBJ1-1, with a possible D match to TRBD1 (6 bases). The V gene's germline CDR1 is MDHEN and CDR2 SYDVKM. V was pared by 6 bases and J by 10 bases, with 15 bases between. This CDR3 has 12 amino acids.

This clone was picked up a small number of times. V usage is TRBV9 and J usage is TRBJ2-2; TRBD2 matches 8 bases. Unmatched junction bases numbered 5, after V lost 0 bases and J lost 4 bases. The CDR3 sequence is 16 residues long. Germline V lookup: CDR1 SGDLS, CDR2 YYNGEE. The DNA of the CDR3 is TGTGCCAGCAGCGTAGCGGGGGGGCGGGGCACCGGGGAGCTGTTTTTT. This sequence encodes CASSVAGGRGTGELFF. The full variable domain, its missing parts supplied by reference TRBV9 and TRBJ2-2, is DSGVTQTPKHLITATGQRVTLRCSPRSGDLSVYWYQQSLDQGLQFLIQYYNGEERAKGNILERFSAQQFPDLHSELNLSSLELGDSALYFCASSVAGGRGTGELFFGEGSRLTVL.

V gene TRBV5-1 combines with J gene TRBJ1-2, with 9 bases matching TRBD1. Germline V gene lookup returns CDR1 SGHRS and CDR2 YFSETQ. The CDR3 runs 14 residues. With V trimmed by 4 bases and J by 7 bases, 8 bases remained unmatched. CDR3 DNA: TGCGCCAGCAGCGAAGGACAGGGGAACGGTGGCTACACCTTC. It yields the protein CASSEGQGNGGYTF.

This clone was detected only a few times. The rearrangement links TRBV12-3 or TRBV12-4 to TRBJ2-7; D perhaps matches TRBD1 (5 bases). This CDR3 contains 13 residues. Trimming removed 5 bases at V and 2 bases at J, with 10 bases between. CDR3 sequence (DNA): TGTGCCAGCAGTCAGGGTCACGCCTACGAGCAGTACTTC. Protein sequence: CASSQGHAYEQYF.

The V gene is TRBV7-9, the J gene TRBJ2-3; 11 bases map to TRBD1. The ends lost 3 bases at V and 6 bases at J; junction bases unmatched: 8. CDR1 and CDR2 from the germline V gene are SEHNR and FQNEAQ (reference sequence). The CDR3 spans 16 residues. This CDR3 reads CASSFGQGAGLDTQYF. Here the CDR3 DNA reads TGTGCCAGCAGCTTCGGACAGGGGGCCGGGTTGGATACGCAGTATTTT.

The chain combines TRBV28 with TRBJ2-3; D remains unclear. V was shortened by 3 bases and J by 4 bases, with 14 bases between the two germline ends. The CDR3 has 15 residues. The V gene's germline CDR1 is MDHEN and CDR2 SYDVKM. DNA for the CDR3: TGTGCCAGCAGTTTGGTCCAACCTGCGGCAGATACGCAGTATTTT. The encoded protein is CASSLVQPAADTQYF.

The chain recombines TRBV27 with TRBJ1-2; no reliable D call. Between the trimmed V and J ends, which lost 10 bases and 2 bases, there was a span of 17 bases. The CDR3 has 14 amino acids. Germline V gene data show CDR1 as MNHEY and CDR2 as SMNVEV (reference sequence). CDR3 in DNA: TGTGCCACTGCGAACCCCCCCCTCAACTATGGCTACACCTTC. It translates to CATANPPLNYGYTF.

V and J are TRBV19 and TRBJ1-2; 8 positions agree with TRBD1. V was clipped by 5 bases and J by 8 bases; unmatched bases: 19. The CDR3 contains 17 residues. Looked up from germline, CDR1 is LNHDA and CDR2 is SQIVND (reference sequence). For the CDR3, the DNA is TGTGCCAGTAGTCTATTCCGTCGGACAGGGCCCGGACAAGGCTACACCTTC. Amino acid sequence: CASSLFRRTGPGQGYTF.

The chain combines TRBV11-3 with TRBJ2-1; 8 bases align to TRBD1. J lost 1 base, V lost 9 bases, and 17 bases had no gene match. The germline CDR1 and CDR2 sequences are SGHNT and YENEEA. The CDR3 is 18 residues long. The CDR3 loop reads CASGGGTGPYQSYNEQFF. In DNA, the CDR3 is TGTGCCAGTGGGGGCGGGACAGGTCCTTATCAGTCCTACAATGAGCAGTTCTTC.

The V and J genes are TRBV7-9 and TRBJ2-2; D is unresolved. The CDR3 runs 13 residues. Germline-derived CDR1 and CDR2 are SEHNR and FQNEAQ (reference sequence). The V gene lost 4 bases and the J gene lost 3 bases, with 6 bases spanning the gap. The DNA of the CDR3 is TGTGCCAGCAGCTCGCAGTACACCGGGGAGCTGTTTTTT. This sequence encodes CASSSQYTGELFF.

CDR3 loop: CASSFGGVVAGELFF. In DNA form, the CDR3 reads TGTGCCAGCAGCTTCGGGGGTGTAGTAGCCGGGGAGCTGTTTTTT. V and J are TRBV7-3 and TRBJ2-2; perhaps TRBD2 as D (6 bases). The germline V gene encodes CDR1 SGHTA and CDR2 FQGTGA. Between the trimmed V and J ends, which lost 3 bases and 6 bases, there was a span of 14 bases. The CDR3 is made up of 15 amino acids.

The chain has TRBV27 and TRBJ1-1; TRBD1 agrees at 9 bases. V gave up 2 bases and J gave up 4 bases; unmatched junction bases: 2. The CDR3 extends over 14 amino acids. Germline V gene sequence: CDR1 MNHEY, CDR2 SMNVEV (reference sequence). The CDR3 protein is CASSLIQGATEAFF. Here the CDR3 DNA reads TGTGCCAGCAGTTTAATACAGGGGGCCACTGAAGCTTTCTTT.

This sequence joins TRBV29-1 and TRBJ1-1, with a weak D call TRBD1 (5 bases). This CDR3 spans 11 amino acids. Germline V gene lookup returns CDR1 SQVTM and CDR2 ANQGSEA. Trimming took 4 bases from V and 4 from J, leaving 7 bases between them. The CDR3 reads CSVVGVTEAFF. The CDR3 coding sequence is TGCAGCGTTGTAGGGGTCACTGAAGCTTTCTTT.

The chain uses TRBV7-2 and TRBJ2-3; possible D gene TRBD2, 6 bases. Germline V gives CDR1 SGHTA, CDR2 FQGNSA. The CDR3 covers 15 residues. V shed 3 bases and J shed 1 base, with 11 bases lying between them. As DNA, the CDR3 is TGTGCCAGCAGCTTTAGAACGGGGGGCACAGATACGCAGTATTTT. Translating gives CASSFRTGGTDTQYF.

This clone has more than one count but fewer than ten. The V gene is TRBV11-3, the J gene TRBJ2-1, with 10 bases fitting TRBD2. Per germline, CDR1 SGHNT and CDR2 YENEEA. Germline trimming cut 1 base from V and 9 bases from J; bases unmatched to any gene: 6. The CDR3 is 15 amino acids. The CDR3 DNA sequence: TGTGCCAGCAGCTTAGCAGCGGGGGGGTTGGGTGAGCAGTTCTTC. This translates into CASSLAAGGLGEQFF.